This entry lists 3 T cell receptor beta chains sequenced from one sample in a study of identical twins (dated by TCRdb to the mid-2010s). The protocol used for the library was 5' RACE. For sequencing, an Illumina HiSeq 2000 was employed. TCRdb's own reprocessing of the public reads used fastp at Q25 and MiXCR and kept productive beta chains. Identical CDR3 proteins give one entry, which carries the most common genes and DNA. The table for this sample lists 250,000 to 300,000 distinct CDR3 sequences; roughly 8.7% of them were counted only once. The ten largest account for less than 4% of the sample. The same specimen was also included in a second study, on yellow fever vaccine responses in identical twins.

The specimen was CD8+ T cells sorted from blood. The origin of the receptors is a young woman in good health.

This clonotype turned up a few times. The chain joins TRBV6-4 to TRBJ2-5; D tentatively fits TRBD1 or TRBD2 (7 bases each). V lost 9 bases and J 0 bases, leaving 17 bases between the germline ends. In germline, CDR1 is MRHNA, CDR2 SNTAGT. The CDR3 is 15 amino acids. The chain's CDR3 is CARRIRGGHQETQYF. CDR3 DNA sequence: TGTGCCAGACGGATCAGGGGGGGTCACCAAGAGACCCAGTACTTC.

Only a few counts were recorded for this clonotype. In nucleotides, the CDR3 is TGTGCCAGCAGCCCAGAGGGACTAAACACCGGGGAGCTGTTTTTT. It is translated as CASSPEGLNTGELFF. V gene TRBV11-2 combines with J gene TRBJ2-2, with 7 bases that match TRBD2. V lost 5 bases, J lost 2 bases, and 5 bases stayed unmatched. This CDR3 is 15 amino acids long. Germline V gene lookup returns CDR1 SGHAT and CDR2 FQNNGV.

V usage is TRBV4-3 and J usage is TRBJ2-7; perhaps TRBD2 as D (6 bases). CDR1 and CDR2 from the germline V gene are LGHNA and YSLEER. This CDR3 spans 16 amino acids. Between the trimmed V and J ends, which lost 0 bases and 4 bases, there was a span of 16 bases. Here the CDR3 reads CASSQDFGGWAYEQYF. In DNA, the CDR3 is TGCGCCAGCAGCCAAGATTTTGGAGGGTGGGCTTACGAGCAGTACTTC.